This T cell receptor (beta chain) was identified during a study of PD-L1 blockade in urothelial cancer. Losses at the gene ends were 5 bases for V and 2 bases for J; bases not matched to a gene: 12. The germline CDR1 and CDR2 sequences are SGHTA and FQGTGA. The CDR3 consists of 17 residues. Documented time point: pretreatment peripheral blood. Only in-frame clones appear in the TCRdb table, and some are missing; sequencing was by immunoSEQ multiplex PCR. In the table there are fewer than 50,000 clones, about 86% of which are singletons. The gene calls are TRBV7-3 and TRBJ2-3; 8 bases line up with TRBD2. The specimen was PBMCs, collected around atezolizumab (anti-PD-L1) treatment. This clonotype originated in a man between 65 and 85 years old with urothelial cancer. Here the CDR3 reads CASSPTGGVVVTDTQYF. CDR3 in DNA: TGTGCCAGCAGCCCTACGGGGGGGGTGGTGGTCACAGATACGCAGTATTTT.